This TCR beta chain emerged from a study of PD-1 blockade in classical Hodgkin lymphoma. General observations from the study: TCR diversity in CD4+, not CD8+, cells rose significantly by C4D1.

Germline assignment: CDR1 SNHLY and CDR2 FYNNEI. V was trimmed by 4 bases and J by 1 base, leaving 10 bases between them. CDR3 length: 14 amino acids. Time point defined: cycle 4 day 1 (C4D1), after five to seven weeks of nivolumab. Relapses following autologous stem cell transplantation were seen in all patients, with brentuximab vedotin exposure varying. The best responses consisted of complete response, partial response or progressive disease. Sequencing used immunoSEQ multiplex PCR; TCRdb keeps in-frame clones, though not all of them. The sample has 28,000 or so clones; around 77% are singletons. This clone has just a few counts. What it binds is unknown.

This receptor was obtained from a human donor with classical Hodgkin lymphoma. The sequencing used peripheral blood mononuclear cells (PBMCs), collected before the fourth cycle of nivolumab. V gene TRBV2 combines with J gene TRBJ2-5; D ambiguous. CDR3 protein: CASSVWSFQETQYF. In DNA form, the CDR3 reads TGTGCCAGCAGTGTTTGGAGCTTCCAAGAGACCCAGTACTTC.